The present entry profiles one T cell receptor beta chain with its context. Its antigen specificity is not known. No base-level quality is on record; no much larger clone is a single base apart. The data belong to a study of technical replicates of blood from several donors (dated 2017 in TCRdb). The library relied on the immunoSEQ multiplex PCR assay. Held by TCRdb, this immuneACCESS table contains in-frame sequences only and omits some clones. Under half of the omission traces to an unresolved V gene where checked; the cause of the rest is unknown. For this sample the table gives tens of thousands of clones, of which about 91% were detected only once. The ten largest clonotypes hold approximately 0.4% of the sample. The V end loses 2 bases and the J end loses 4 bases, and a stretch of 6 bases separates them. The CDR3 spans 13 residues, from the cysteine through the phenylalanine. Left in the record is the CDR3 DNA by itself, 39 bases read in frame from the first base. Per the germline V gene (reference sequence), LNHDA is the CDR1 and SQIVND is the CDR2.

This TCR came from a human donor in good health. Some clones in this sample may be carry-over from other donors' samples. Sequenced sample: T cells isolated from PBMCs. The chain employs TRBV19 and TRBJ1-5, with no confident D gene call. The nucleotide sequence is TGTGCCAGTAGTATAACCCGGAATCAGCCCCAGCATTTT. Its protein is CASSITRNQPQHF.